This passage covers 11 T cell receptor beta chains from one sample sequenced in a study of CD8 T cells in Susac syndrome. An amount of RNA that ranged from roughly 0.5 to 1 ug was reverse transcribed with random hexamers. A single record per CDR3 protein comes from TCRdb applying MiXCR to the immunoSEQ multiplex PCR reads. Found here are a few hundred thousand distinct CDR3 sequences, about 94% of them singletons; the top ten hold 0.06% to 0.08%. Sequencing input: CD4+ T cells from PBMCs. These receptor sequences come from a human donor with multiple sclerosis.

The chain combines TRBV20-1 with TRBJ1-1; no firm D call. V was trimmed by 0 bases and J by 3 bases, leaving 8 bases between them. Germline CDR1 is DFQATT and CDR2 is SNEGSKA (reference sequence). The CDR3 covers 13 residues. Written as DNA, the CDR3 is TGCAGTGCTAGAGATGGCGGGGACACTGAAGCTTTCTTT. Its protein product is CSARDGGDTEAFF.

A single count supports this clonotype. The V gene is TRBV20-1, the J gene TRBJ1-5; 7 positions agree with TRBD1. Germline CDR1 DFQATT, CDR2 SNEGSKA (reference sequence). The V gene end was trimmed by 2 bases and the J gene end by 7 bases; junction bases not matched to a gene: 5. The CDR3 length is 13 residues. The DNA for the CDR3 is TGCAGTGCTAGAAGACAGGGTGGCCAGCCCCAGCATTTT. Translation: CSARRQGGQPQHF.

This chain connects TRBV3-1 to TRBJ2-5, with D unclear. V gave up 0 bases and J gave up 4 bases, with 15 bases separating them. The CDR3 extends over 16 amino acids. Germline CDR1 reads LGHDT; CDR2 reads YNNKEL (reference sequence). CDR3 in amino acids: CASSQDWVKKGETQYF. The CDR3 coding sequence is TGTGCCAGCAGCCAAGATTGGGTAAAGAAGGGAGAGACCCAGTACTTC.

The chain uses TRBV5-4 and TRBJ2-7; D may be TRBD1 (5 bases). The V end lost 1 base, the J end lost 2 bases, and 10 bases lay between the germline ends. The length of the CDR3 is 14 residues. The germline V gene has CDR1 SGHNT and CDR2 YYREEE (reference sequence). Here the CDR3 DNA reads TGTGCCAGCAGCTTGAGGACATCCCCCTACGAGCAGTACTTC. Its protein is CASSLRTSPYEQYF.

This clonotype was seen just once. The chain uses TRBV1 and TRBJ2-7; no check of the table's D call, TRBD1, against the DNA was made. TRBV1 is termed a pseudogene. The CDR3 extends over 19 amino acids. CDR3 sequence (DNA): TGCACCAGCAGCCAGCTAGACACCGGGACAGGGCCTCGGGGGGCCGAGCAGTACGTC. Protein sequence: CTSSQLDTGTGPRGAEQYV.

On this clonotype: At one end, the junction sequence differs from germline, possibly due to a read error. The chain uses TRBV7-3 and TRBJ2-5, with a possible D match to TRBD1 (6 bases). This CDR3 has 13 amino acids. Per germline, CDR1 SGHTA and CDR2 FQGTGA. CDR3 amino acids: CANSPGAKETQYF. CDR3 in DNA: TGTGCCAACAGCCCAGGGGCGAAAGAGACCCAGTACTTC.

The CDR3 DNA is TGTGCCAGCAGTTTCGGGATGCGGAACACTGAAGCTTTCTTT. As protein: CASSFGMRNTEAFF. V gene TRBV6-2 or TRBV6-3 combines with J gene TRBJ1-1; no clear D. Germline-derived CDR1 and CDR2 are MNHEY and SVGEGT. The CDR3 has 14 amino acids. The V and J ends lost 4 bases and 1 base respectively, with 10 bases between them.

The rearrangement links TRBV15 to TRBJ1-1; D perhaps matches TRBD1 (5 bases). V gave up 0 bases and J gave up 5 bases, with 7 bases separating them. CDR3 length equals 13 residues. Looked up from germline, CDR1 is LNHNV and CDR2 is YYDKDF (reference sequence). Written as DNA, the CDR3 is TGTGCCACCAGCAGAGACGGGGGTACTGAAGCTTTCTTT. Protein sequence: CATSRDGGTEAFF. The full variable domain, completed using reference TRBV15 and TRBJ1-1, is DAMVIQNPRYQVTQFGKPVTLSCSQTLNHNVMYWYQQKSSQAPKLLFHYYDKDFNNEADTPDNFQSRRPNTSFCFLDIRSPGLGDTAMYLCATSRDGGTEAFFGQGTRLTVV.

This rearrangement joins TRBV28 to TRBJ2-3, with 15 bases lining up with TRBD2. The ends lost 5 bases at V and 4 bases at J; junction bases unmatched: 13. The V gene's germline CDR1 is MDHEN and CDR2 SYDVKM. The CDR3 has 19 residues. CDR3 sequence reads: CASSPGGLAGGPPPDTQYF. DNA of the CDR3: TGTGCCAGCAGTCCGGGGGGACTAGCGGGGGGTCCCCCCCCAGATACGCAGTATTTT.

This chain joins TRBV5-1 and TRBJ1-1, with 7 positions matching TRBD1. Unmatched junction bases numbered 7, after V lost 4 bases and J lost 4 bases. Germline V gene sequence: CDR1 SGHRS, CDR2 YFSETQ. The CDR3 spans 14 residues. The CDR3 bases are TGCGCCAGCAGCGTGGGACAGCTGGCCACTGAAGCTTTCTTT. It encodes CASSVGQLATEAFF.

CDR3 sequence reads: CASTSKAASGNNEQFF. The CDR3 DNA reads TGTGCCAGCACCTCCAAAGCGGCTAGCGGTAACAATGAGCAGTTCTTC. This sequence joins TRBV3-1 and TRBJ2-1; 7 nucleotides align to TRBD2. CDR1 and CDR2 (germline): LGHDT, YNNKEL (reference sequence). The CDR3 is 16 amino acids. V was pared by 7 bases and J by 5 bases, with 14 bases of the junction left unmatched.